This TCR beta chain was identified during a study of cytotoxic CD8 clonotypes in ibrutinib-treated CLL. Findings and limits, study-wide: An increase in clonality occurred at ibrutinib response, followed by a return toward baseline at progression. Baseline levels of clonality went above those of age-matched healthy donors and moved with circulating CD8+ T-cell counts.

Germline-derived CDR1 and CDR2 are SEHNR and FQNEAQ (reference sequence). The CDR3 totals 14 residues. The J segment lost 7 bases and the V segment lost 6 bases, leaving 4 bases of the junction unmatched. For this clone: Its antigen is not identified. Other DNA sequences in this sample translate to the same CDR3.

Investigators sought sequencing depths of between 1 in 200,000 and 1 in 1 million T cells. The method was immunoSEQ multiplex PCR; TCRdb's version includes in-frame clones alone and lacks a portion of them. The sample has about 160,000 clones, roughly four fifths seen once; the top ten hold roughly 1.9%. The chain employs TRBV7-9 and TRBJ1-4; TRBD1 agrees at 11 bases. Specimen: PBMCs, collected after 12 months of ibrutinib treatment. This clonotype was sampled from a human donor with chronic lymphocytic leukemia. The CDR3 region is CASSLGTGGEKLFF. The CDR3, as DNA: TGTGCCAGCAGTTTGGGGACAGGGGGTGAAAAACTGTTTTTT.